The clone carrying this TCR beta chain showed up just a few times. Its target is unknown. The data are from a study of early T cells in non-severe SARS-CoV-2 infection. Whole-study context: Sequencing input comprised bulk RNA from unsorted whole blood; chain pairing was not available.

Study outcomes and limitations: In VDJdb matching, anti-spike CD8 responses were favored while private and CD4 specificities went missing.

The V end lost 2 bases, the J end lost 3 bases, and 13 bases lay between the germline ends. Germline loops: CDR1 SGHNT, CDR2 YYREEE (reference sequence). The CDR3 contains 15 residues. Researchers attached unique molecular identifiers to individual cDNA molecules. MiXCR, applied by TCRdb to the 5' RACE reads, yields one record per CDR3 protein. The sample carries roughly 120,000 distinct CDR3 sequences, just under 15% recorded once. The sequencing input was whole blood. The receptor comes from an adult who was a healthcare worker with PCR-confirmed SARS-CoV-2 infection or an uninfected control (not recorded which). This chain uses TRBV5-4 with TRBJ2-3; possible D gene TRBD2, 6 bases. CDR3 nucleotide sequence: TGTGCCAGCAGCTTTGCGGGTGGGGGGACAGATACGCAGTATTTT. Residues: CASSFAGGGTDTQYF.